This T cell receptor (beta chain) was sequenced for a study of blood T cell repertoires in COVID-19. Study-level information: Spain, Italy and the United States supplied samples that represented acute and convalescent COVID-19.

As to this clone: This specimen includes other DNA sequences encoding the same CDR3.

V lost 6 bases and J lost 6; bases outside the gene matches: 8. Germline V CDR1 and CDR2: SNHLY, FYNNEI. CDR3 length: 15 amino acids. This table comes from immunoSEQ multiplex PCR, and its TCRdb copy is limited to in-frame clones, with some not included. This sample carries 200,000 or so clones, approximately 90% of them seen once, and the ten largest clones take 11%. Each recovered donor of Cohort 3 presented with two negative PCRs, clearance, or symptom resolution. The chain carries TRBV2 and TRBJ1-6; 7 positions match TRBD1. The specimen was PBMCs or T cells enriched from blood (not recorded which). The TCR originated in a man in his thirties or forties who had recovered from COVID-19. For the CDR3, the DNA is TGTGCCAGCAGCCCCCAGGGACAGAGTAATTCACCCCTCCACTTT. Protein sequence: CASSPQGQSNSPLHF.